Shown below are 19 T cell receptor beta chains from a single sample sequenced in a study of blood T cells in healthy people across ages. A sample-barcoded 5' primer and a J-beta primer mix were used in a second PCR of about 6 to 12 cycles. TCRdb reanalysed the 5' RACE reads using MiXCR and keeps one entry per CDR3 protein. The repertoire consists of under 2,000,000 distinct CDR3 sequences, with roughly 52% occurring once and the leading ten covering over 2%. The specimen sequenced was blood. The receptors come from a woman aged 40 to 49 in good health.

The chain links TRBV5-1 to TRBJ2-1, with unresolved D. Germline V CDR1 and CDR2: SGHRS, YFSETQ. The CDR3 covers 14 residues. V lost 7 bases, J lost 2 bases, and 13 bases lay in between. CDR3 residues: CASHTTLPYNEQFF. The CDR3, as DNA: TGCGCCAGCCATACAACATTACCCTACAATGAGCAGTTCTTC.

The gene calls are TRBV2 and TRBJ2-5, with no clear D. Trimming shortened V by 1 base and J by 2 bases, and 20 bases separated the two germline ends. There are 18 residues in the CDR3. Germline CDR1 reads SNHLY; CDR2 reads FYNNEI. CDR3 region: CASSEGYGSGSLQETQYF. The CDR3 DNA is TGTGCCAGCAGTGAAGGGTACGGGTCGGGCAGTCTACAAGAGACCCAGTACTTC.

The CDR3 region is CASSDPAASTDTQYF. The CDR3 DNA sequence: TGTGCCAGCAGTGACCCAGCTGCTAGCACAGATACGCAGTATTTT. The genes are TRBV2 and TRBJ2-3; D remains ambiguous. There are 15 residues in the CDR3. Germline CDR1 reads SNHLY; CDR2 reads FYNNEI. With 3 bases removed from V and 0 bases from J, the gap between germline ends came to 10 bases.

CDR3 loop: CASSPVDELYGYTF. For the CDR3, the DNA is TGCGCCAGCAGCCCCGTGGACGAACTCTATGGCTACACCTTC. The chain is built from TRBV5-1 and TRBJ1-2; D is uncertain. The germline CDR1 and CDR2 sequences are SGHRS and YFSETQ. The CDR3 contains 14 residues. The V end was cut by 4 bases, the J end by 4 bases, with 14 bases between.

This clonotype was observed a single time. V and J are TRBV10-3 and TRBJ2-1, with D possibly called TRBD1 or TRBD2 (5 bases each). The CDR3 totals 14 residues. Germline CDR1 reads ENHRY; CDR2 reads SYGVKD. Trimming took off 5 bases at V and 7 bases at J, with 15 bases between the two ends. In DNA form, the CDR3 reads TGTGCCATCAGTCGAGACACGGGACCGAATGAGCAGTTCTTC. It encodes CAISRDTGPNEQFF.

The chain carries TRBV20-1 and TRBJ1-2, with D possibly matching TRBD1 (5 bases). Germline V CDR1 and CDR2: DFQATT, SNEGSKA (reference sequence). The V gene lost 4 bases and the J gene lost 4 bases, with 16 bases spanning the gap. CDR3 length: 14 residues. The DNA for the CDR3 is TGCAGTGCTATCCCAAAGGGGCTAACCTATGGCTACACCTTC. The encoded protein is CSAIPKGLTYGYTF.

The chain is built from TRBV9 and TRBJ2-3, with TRBD2 matching over 9 bases. With 6 bases clipped from V and 3 bases from J, the junction kept 5 bases outside the gene matches. Germline CDR1 and CDR2: SGDLS and YYNGEE. This CDR3 comprises 14 residues. CDR3 loop: CASKLAGGTDTQYF. For the CDR3, the DNA is TGTGCCAGCAAATTGGCGGGGGGGACAGATACGCAGTATTTT.

This clonotype was observed a few times. One base away lies a much larger clone, so this may be a sequencing read error. The chain links TRBV4-2 to TRBJ1-2; tentative D call: TRBD1 (6 bases). In germline, CDR1 is LGHNA, CDR2 YNFKEQ. With 1 base removed from V and 6 bases from J, the gap between germline ends came to 6 bases. The CDR3 is 12 residues long. The CDR3 spells CASSQAGDGYTF. The DNA of the CDR3 is TGTGCCAGCAGCCAAGCAGGGGATGGCTACACCTTC.

The chain links TRBV11-2 to TRBJ1-2; weak D call: TRBD1 (5 bases). Germline V CDR1 and CDR2: SGHAT, FQNNGV. Trimming took 5 bases from V and 0 from J, leaving 16 bases between them. The CDR3 contains 16 residues. CDR3 loop: CASSLQGRDANYGYTF. In DNA, the CDR3 is TGTGCCAGCAGCCTACAAGGACGGGACGCTAACTATGGCTACACCTTC.

This chain uses TRBV6-2 or TRBV6-3 with TRBJ2-5; 7 positions agree with TRBD2. The V gene end was trimmed by 5 bases and the J gene end by 5 bases; junction bases not matched to a gene: 8. The CDR3 is 14 amino acids. Germline V gene lookup returns CDR1 MNHEY and CDR2 SVGEGT. CDR3 DNA: TGTGCCAGCAGTGCCGGGGGAGGGACGGAGACCCAGTACTTC. It encodes CASSAGGGTETQYF.

This chain connects TRBV4-3 to TRBJ2-3; TRBD2 matches 9 bases. Germline V CDR1 and CDR2: LGHNA, YSLEER. This CDR3 spans 16 amino acids. The junction had 3 bases not matched to a gene; V was cut back by 0 bases and J by 2 bases. CDR3 DNA: TGCGCCAGCAGCCAAGATGTAGCGGGGGACACAGATACGCAGTATTTT. This encodes CASSQDVAGDTDTQYF.

The sample holds a few counts of this clonotype. The rearrangement joins TRBV28 to TRBJ2-3, with 7 bases identical to TRBD2. The CDR3 covers 14 residues. Trimming cost V 6 bases and J 6 bases; bases outside gene matches: 9. In germline, CDR1 is MDHEN, CDR2 SYDVKM. CDR3 nucleotides: TGTGCCAGCAGGGAGGGACTACCCAGCGATACGCAGTATTTT. Translated, it gives CASREGLPSDTQYF.

This clonotype was seen more than once but under ten times. The rearrangement links TRBV7-2 to TRBJ1-2; no clear D. The CDR3 runs 14 residues. The germline CDR1 and CDR2 sequences are SGHTA and FQGNSA. The ends were cut back, 5 bases at V and 4 bases at J, with 14 bases in the middle. CDR3 in amino acids: CASSTREGSYGYTF. DNA for the CDR3: TGTGCCAGCAGCACCCGTGAAGGGAGCTATGGCTACACCTTC.

This clonotype was detected only a few times. V is TRBV4-1 and J is TRBJ2-3; 10 positions agree with TRBD1. The CDR3 runs to 20 residues. The junction had 16 bases not matched to a gene; V was cut back by 4 bases and J by 0 bases. Looked up from germline, CDR1 is MGHRA and CDR2 is YSYEKL. The CDR3 is CASSPRRGQGSRVSTDTQYF. CDR3 nucleotides: TGCGCCAGCAGCCCGCGAAGGGGACAGGGGAGTCGCGTAAGCACAGATACGCAGTATTTT.

V gene TRBV29-1 combines with J gene TRBJ1-2; no reliable D call. Germline values: CDR1 SQVTM, CDR2 ANQGSEA. The CDR3 length is 16 residues. Deletions cut 1 base from V and 5 bases from J, with 20 bases between. In DNA form, the CDR3 reads TGCAGCGTTGAAGCCGGGTCCCAAAGATTAGAATATGGCTACACCTTC. Its translation: CSVEAGSQRLEYGYTF.

The chain carries TRBV2 and TRBJ2-7; D is perhaps TRBD1 or TRBD2 (5 bases each). Germline V gives CDR1 SNHLY, CDR2 FYNNEI. V lost 6 bases and J 0 bases, leaving 15 bases between the germline ends. This CDR3 has 15 amino acids. The DNA of the CDR3 is TGTGCCAGCAGGGGCCGGGGCGGACCCTCCTACGAGCAGTACTTC. Translation: CASRGRGGPSYEQYF.

This clonotype was recorded a few times. The rearrangement joins TRBV5-1 to TRBJ2-7; D remains ambiguous. This CDR3 region has 13 residues. The V gene's germline CDR1 is SGHRS and CDR2 YFSETQ. Trimming removed 1 base from V and 5 bases from J, with 10 bases in between. The CDR3 region is CASSLYLTDEQYF. For the CDR3, the DNA is TGCGCCAGCAGCTTGTATCTTACGGACGAGCAGTACTTC.

This clonotype appeared a few times. V gene TRBV6-5 combines with J gene TRBJ2-7; weak D call: TRBD2 (7 bases). CDR3 size: 15 residues. V dropped 11 bases and J dropped 4 bases, with 24 bases sitting between them. CDR1 is MNHEY, CDR2 SVGAGI, per germline. CDR3 in DNA: TGTGCCGAGGGGGGGATAGACAACCCGCTTTACGAGCAGTACTTC. It codes for CAEGGIDNPLYEQYF.

The chain employs TRBV29-1 and TRBJ1-1; D unresolved. V gave up 2 bases and J gave up 1 base, with 11 bases separating them. CDR3 length: 14 amino acids. Per the germline V gene, CDR1 is SQVTM and CDR2 is ANQGSEA. The CDR3 DNA reads TGCAGCGTTGAATTAAGGTTGTCGAACACTGAAGCTTTCTTT. This gives the protein CSVELRLSNTEAFF.